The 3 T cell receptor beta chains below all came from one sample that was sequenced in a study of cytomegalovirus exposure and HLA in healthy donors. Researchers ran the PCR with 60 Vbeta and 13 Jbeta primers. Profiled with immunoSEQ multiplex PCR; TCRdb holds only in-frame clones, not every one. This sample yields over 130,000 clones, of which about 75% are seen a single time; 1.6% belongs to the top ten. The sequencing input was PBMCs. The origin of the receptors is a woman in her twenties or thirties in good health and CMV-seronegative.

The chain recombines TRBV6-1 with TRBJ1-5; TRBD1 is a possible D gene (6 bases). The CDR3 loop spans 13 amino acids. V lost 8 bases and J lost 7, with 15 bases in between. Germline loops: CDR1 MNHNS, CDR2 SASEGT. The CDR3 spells CASGARGDQPQHF. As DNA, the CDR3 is TGTGCCAGCGGCGCCAGGGGTGACCAGCCCCAGCATTTT.

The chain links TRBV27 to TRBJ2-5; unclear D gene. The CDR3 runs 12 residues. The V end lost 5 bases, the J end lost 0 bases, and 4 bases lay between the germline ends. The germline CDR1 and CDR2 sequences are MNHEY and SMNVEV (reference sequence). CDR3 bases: TGTGCCAGCAGTCCCAACCAAGAGACCCAGTACTTC. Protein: CASSPNQETQYF.

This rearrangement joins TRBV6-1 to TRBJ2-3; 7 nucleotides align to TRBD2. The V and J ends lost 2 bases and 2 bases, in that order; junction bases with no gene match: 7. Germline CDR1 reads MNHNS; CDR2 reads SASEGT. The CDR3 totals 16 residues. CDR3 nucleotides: TGTGCCAGCAGTGAACAGCCTAGCGGACTCACAGATACGCAGTATTTT. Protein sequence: CASSEQPSGLTDTQYF.